These 31 T cell receptor beta chains were sequenced from one sample in a study of T cells after yellow fever vaccination. TCRdb re-called the 5' RACE reads through MiXCR, storing one row per CDR3 protein. The sample records just under 600,000 distinct CDR3 sequences, 13% being singletons. Specimen: PBMCs, collected on the day of the yellow fever booster vaccination. These receptor sequences come from a young man who received the YFV17D yellow fever vaccine.

The V call is TRBV20-1, the J call TRBJ2-7; 10 nucleotides match TRBD2. V was pared by 1 base and J by 4 bases, with 10 bases of the junction left unmatched. Germline V CDR1 and CDR2: DFQATT, SNEGSKA (reference sequence). This CDR3 is 16 amino acids long. The CDR3 DNA sequence: TGCAGTGCTAGAGCCCCCAAAGCGGGAGGGAAGTACGAGCAGTACTTC. This codes for CSARAPKAGGKYEQYF.

This chain's CDR3 is CASSPLAGGVRETQYF. CDR3 DNA: TGTGCCAGCAGCCCACTAGCGGGAGGCGTCAGAGAGACCCAGTACTTC. This chain links TRBV7-8 with TRBJ2-5; 12 nucleotides agree with TRBD2. CDR1 and CDR2 (germline): SGHVS, FQNEAQ. This CDR3 has 16 amino acids. The ends lost 5 bases at V and 4 bases at J; junction bases unmatched: 8.

V usage is TRBV6-2 or TRBV6-3 and J usage is TRBJ1-5; tentative D call: TRBD1 (5 bases). In germline, CDR1 is MNHEY, CDR2 SVGEGT. The CDR3 length is 18 residues. The V gene lost 7 bases and the J gene lost 0 bases, with 22 bases spanning the gap. DNA for the CDR3: TGTGCCAGCATCCACCCGACAGCTACTAATTATAGCAATCAGCCCCAGCATTTT. This gives the protein CASIHPTATNYSNQPQHF.

This CDR3 reads CAIAKVTSGRTGELFF. CDR3 nucleotides: TGTGCCATCGCTAAAGTTACTAGCGGGAGAACCGGGGAGCTGTTTTTT. The chain employs TRBV10-3 and TRBJ2-2, with TRBD2 identical over 11 bases. V lost 8 bases and J lost 5; bases outside the gene matches: 10. CDR1 is ENHRY and CDR2 is SYGVKD in the germline V gene. The CDR3 has 16 residues.

This clonotype was counted a few times. The gene calls are TRBV5-1 and TRBJ2-5; the D gene is possibly TRBD1 (6 bases). CDR3 length: 13 residues. Germline lookup yields CDR1 SGHRS and CDR2 YFSETQ. Trimming shortened V by 7 bases and J by 1 base, and 11 bases separated the two germline ends. Written as DNA, the CDR3 is TGCGCCAGCCATGGACAGATCCAAGAGACCCAGTACTTC. This encodes CASHGQIQETQYF.

This clonotype was observed a handful of times. This chain uses TRBV28 with TRBJ1-2, with TRBD1 matching 9 bases. Trimming removed 8 bases from V and 4 bases from J; junction bases left unmatched: 5. The CDR3 has 13 residues. Germline assignment: CDR1 MDHEN and CDR2 SYDVKM. The CDR3 sequence is CASFDRGGYGYTF. Written as DNA, the CDR3 is TGTGCCAGCTTCGACAGGGGGGGCTATGGCTACACCTTC.

As concerns this clonotype: A junction end diverges from the germline sequence, so it may reflect a read error. V gene TRBV12-3 or TRBV12-4 combines with J gene TRBJ1-5; no firm D call. The CDR3 consists of 13 residues. The CDR3 loop reads CAGSFARDQPQHF. As DNA, the CDR3 is TGTGCCGGCAGTTTCGCAAGGGATCAGCCCCAGCATTTT.

The chain carries TRBV20-1 and TRBJ2-3; D possibly corresponds to TRBD2 (6 bases). Germline V gives CDR1 DFQATT, CDR2 SNEGSKA (reference sequence). The CDR3 covers 14 residues. The germline V and J ends were trimmed by 3 bases and 8 bases, with 18 bases remaining between them. The CDR3 loop is CSASPSGSHGTQYF. CDR3 nucleotides: TGCAGTGCTAGTCCCTCCGGGAGTCACGGTACGCAGTATTTT.

The rearrangement joins TRBV20-1 to TRBJ2-2, with 7 bases aligning to TRBD2. Germline CDR1 reads DFQATT; CDR2 reads SNEGSKA (reference sequence). Unmatched junction bases numbered 12, after V lost 4 bases and J lost 7 bases. The CDR3 length is 15 residues. The CDR3 loop is CSATPRGSGHGELFF. CDR3 DNA: TGCAGTGCTACCCCTCGCGGGAGCGGTCACGGGGAGCTGTTTTTT.

This clonotype was recorded a few times. This sequence joins TRBV6-1 and TRBJ1-2; 9 bases map to TRBD1. The CDR3 has 14 amino acids. With V trimmed by 6 bases and J by 3 bases, 5 bases remained unmatched. The germline V gene encodes CDR1 MNHNS and CDR2 SASEGT. The chain's CDR3 is CASRWTGEDYGYTF. The CDR3 DNA reads TGTGCCAGCAGATGGACAGGGGAGGACTATGGCTACACCTTC.

The V and J genes are TRBV7-2 and TRBJ2-3; the D gene is possibly TRBD2 (6 bases). This CDR3 comprises 16 residues. Germline V lookup: CDR1 SGHTA, CDR2 FQGNSA. V lost 5 bases and J lost 5, with 20 bases in between. CDR3 sequence (DNA): TGTGCCAGCAGCGATCTGGGACTCCTGGAGGGAGATACGCAGTATTTT. This codes for CASSDLGLLEGDTQYF.

This sequence joins TRBV12-3 or TRBV12-4 and TRBJ2-7; perhaps TRBD1 as D (6 bases). This CDR3 is built from 14 residues. V was pared by 6 bases and J by 6 bases, with 18 bases between. The CDR3 region has the DNA TGTGCCAGCAGCTATAATATGGGACAATCCGAGCAGTACTTC. Amino acids: CASSYNMGQSEQYF.

The chain employs TRBV5-1 and TRBJ2-7; 7 bases are a match to TRBD1. V dropped 2 bases and J dropped 0; count of bases not matched to a gene: 14. There are 18 residues in the CDR3. Germline CDR1 is SGHRS and CDR2 is YFSETQ. CDR3 residues: CASSLASSTGSSSYEQYF. As DNA, the CDR3 is TGCGCCAGCAGCTTAGCATCATCGACAGGGTCCTCCTCCTACGAGCAGTACTTC. Full variable domain (remainder filled in from reference TRBV5-1 and TRBJ2-7): KAGVTQTPRYLIKTRGQQVTLSCSPISGHRSVSWYQQTPGQGLQFLFEYFSETQRNKGNFPGRFSGRQFSNSRSEMNVSTLELGDSALYLCASSLASSTGSSSYEQYFGPGTRLTVT.

The chain carries TRBV6-5 and TRBJ1-4, with D tentatively TRBD1 (5 bases). The CDR3 is made up of 15 amino acids. Germline CDR1 and CDR2: MNHEY and SVGAGI. V was clipped by 0 bases and J by 8 bases, with 13 bases between them. The CDR3 DNA is TGTGCCAGCAGTTACTCGTATCAGGGCCCAGAAAAACTGTTTTTT. Its protein is CASSYSYQGPEKLFF.

The sample holds a few counts of this clonotype. The chain combines TRBV11-2 with TRBJ2-7; D might be TRBD2 (5 bases). Germline V gene data show CDR1 as SGHAT and CDR2 as FQNNGV. V was clipped by 5 bases and J by 7 bases, with 15 bases between them. The CDR3 sequence is 13 residues long. The CDR3 protein is CASSPSTGLEQYF. The CDR3 bases are TGTGCCAGCAGCCCCTCTACGGGGTTAGAGCAGTACTTC.

This chain joins TRBV6-1 and TRBJ2-7, with 7 nucleotides matching TRBD1. Germline V gene sequence: CDR1 MNHNS, CDR2 SASEGT. The V segment lost 4 bases and the J segment 3 bases; nucleotides outside the gene matches: 3. There are 13 residues in the CDR3. CDR3 sequence: CASSVRGIYEQYF. In DNA form, the CDR3 reads TGTGCCAGCAGTGTCAGGGGGATCTACGAGCAGTACTTC.

This chain connects TRBV28 to TRBJ2-5; D possibly corresponds to TRBD2 (6 bases). V lost 8 bases, J lost 2 bases, and 15 bases lay in between. The length of the CDR3 is 14 residues. Germline V lookup: CDR1 MDHEN, CDR2 SYDVKM. CDR3 in amino acids: CASVRAGRQETQYF. CDR3 nucleotide sequence: TGTGCCAGCGTCCGGGCGGGAAGGCAAGAGACCCAGTACTTC.

The sample holds a few counts of this clonotype. V usage is TRBV20-1 and J usage is TRBJ2-7; D remains unclear. V was clipped by 3 bases and J by 6 bases, with 12 bases between them. CDR1 and CDR2 (germline): DFQATT, SNEGSKA (reference sequence). The CDR3 consists of 12 residues. CDR3 coding DNA: TGCAGTGCTAGTATTGCCTTCGGCGAGCAGTACTTC. Protein product: CSASIAFGEQYF.

This clonotype showed up just a few times. The chain employs TRBV7-8 and TRBJ1-6, with D hard to call. Germline V gene lookup returns CDR1 SGHVS and CDR2 FQNEAQ. V lost 7 bases and J 11 bases, leaving 15 bases between the germline ends. The CDR3 consists of 13 residues. The CDR3 sequence: CASIPHVGAPLHF. The CDR3 DNA is TGTGCCAGCATCCCGCATGTGGGTGCACCCCTCCACTTT. Supplemented by reference TRBV7-8 and TRBJ1-6, the full variable domain reads GAGVSQSPRYKVAKRGQDVALRCDPISGHVSLFWYQQALGQGPEFLTYFQNEAQLDKSGLPSDRFFAERPEGSVSTLKIQRTQQEDSAVYLCASIPHVGAPLHFGNGTRLTVT.

The V gene is TRBV29-1, the J gene TRBJ2-1; a weak D match, TRBD2 (5 bases). Germline V gene sequence: CDR1 SQVTM, CDR2 ANQGSEA. V lost 8 bases to trimming and J lost 5 bases, with 13 bases between them. The CDR3 totals 12 residues. In DNA, the CDR3 is TGCAGCTTTAATGGACTGAACAATGAGCAGTTCTTC. It yields the protein CSFNGLNNEQFF.

V and J are TRBV5-1 and TRBJ2-1; no firm D call. Germline V gene sequence: CDR1 SGHRS, CDR2 YFSETQ. The CDR3 runs to 16 residues. The V and J ends lost 0 bases and 12 bases respectively, with 22 bases between them. The DNA for the CDR3 is TGCGCCAGCAGCTTGGAGGGTTCGAATAATGGAATGGGGCAGTTCTTC. Its protein product is CASSLEGSNNGMGQFF.

This clonotype was detected many times. The chain couples TRBV5-1 to TRBJ2-7; maybe TRBD1 (5 bases). Germline V gives CDR1 SGHRS, CDR2 YFSETQ. The V end was cut by 0 bases, the J end by 4 bases, with 8 bases between. The CDR3 runs 13 residues. CDR3 DNA sequence: TGCGCCAGCAGCTTGGAGACAGCGTACGAGCAGTACTTC. It is translated as CASSLETAYEQYF.

The rearrangement joins TRBV12-3 or TRBV12-4 to TRBJ2-7, with a possible D match to TRBD2 (5 bases). Trimming left V 4 bases short and J 5 bases short, with 12 bases between. The CDR3 totals 13 residues. The chain's CDR3 is CASSSGLTNEQYF. The CDR3, as DNA: TGTGCCAGCAGTTCTGGATTGACTAACGAGCAGTACTTC.

This clonotype was counted only a few times. This chain uses TRBV20-1 with TRBJ2-3, with 8 bases identical to TRBD2. Germline CDR1 reads DFQATT; CDR2 reads SNEGSKA (reference sequence). The CDR3 totals 15 residues. With V trimmed by 1 base and J by 6 bases, 9 bases remained unmatched. The CDR3 DNA sequence: TGCAGTGCTAGAGGGGTAGCGGGAACCACTGATACGCAGTATTTT. Translating gives CSARGVAGTTDTQYF.

At least ten counts were recorded for this clonotype. The chain combines TRBV29-1 with TRBJ1-3; 9 positions agree with TRBD1. Germline V gene lookup returns CDR1 SQVTM and CDR2 ANQGSEA. The junction had 2 bases not matched to a gene; V was cut back by 8 bases and J by 0 bases. CDR3 length: 13 amino acids. CDR3 sequence reads: CSHRGLSGNTIYF. As DNA, the CDR3 is TGCAGCCACAGGGGGCTCTCTGGAAACACCATATATTTT. Variable domain in full (rest from reference TRBV29-1 and TRBJ1-3): SAVISQKPSRDICQRGTSLTIQCQVDSQVTMMFWYRQQPGQSLTLIATANQGSEATYESGFVIDKFPISRPNLTFSTLTVSNMSPEDSSIYLCSHRGLSGNTIYFGEGSWLTVV.

This clonotype was seen a handful of times. The J gene is TRBJ2-1, the V gene TRBV9; D ambiguous. Germline V gene lookup returns CDR1 SGDLS and CDR2 YYNGEE. This CDR3 has 15 residues. V was clipped by 0 bases and J by 5 bases, with 12 bases between them. CDR3 in amino acids: CASSVGVSLNNEQFF. The CDR3 nucleotides read TGTGCCAGCAGCGTAGGGGTTTCTCTCAACAATGAGCAGTTCTTC.

This clonotype turned up a few times. The gene calls are TRBV9 and TRBJ2-2, with D possibly matching TRBD2 (6 bases). Between the trimmed V and J ends, which lost 2 bases and 2 bases, there was a span of 10 bases. The CDR3 length is 15 residues. Germline V gives CDR1 SGDLS, CDR2 YYNGEE. CDR3 region: CASSVYGSNTGELFF. The CDR3 bases are TGTGCCAGCAGCGTTTACGGGAGTAACACCGGGGAGCTGTTTTTT.

The genes are TRBV10-3 and TRBJ2-2; tentative D call: TRBD2 (6 bases). The germline CDR1 and CDR2 sequences are ENHRY and SYGVKD. The V end was cut by 8 bases, the J end by 4 bases, with 20 bases between. The CDR3 sequence is 16 residues long. DNA of the CDR3: TGTGCCATCTCGGAGGGATGGGGATCGGCCACCGGGGAGCTGTTTTTT. This codes for CAISEGWGSATGELFF.

This clonotype has just a few counts. V and J are TRBV12-3 or TRBV12-4 and TRBJ2-5; the match to TRBD2 covers 10 bases. The CDR3 is 17 residues long. Trimming at V came to 3 bases and at J to 3 bases, leaving 10 bases not matched to a gene. CDR3 sequence (DNA): TGTGCCAGCAGTTTTCTGGCTAGCGGGAGTAGGGAAGAGACCCAGTACTTC. Protein product: CASSFLASGSREETQYF.

The chain combines TRBV12-3 or TRBV12-4 with TRBJ2-7; TRBD1 agrees at 7 bases. There are 12 residues in the CDR3. V lost 7 bases, J lost 6 bases, and 6 bases stayed unmatched. CDR3 sequence (DNA): TGTGCCAGCACCCGGACAGGAGGCGAGCAGTACTTC. It encodes CASTRTGGEQYF.

The chain employs TRBV27 and TRBJ2-2, with TRBD1 matching 7 bases. CDR1 and CDR2 from the germline V gene are MNHEY and SMNVEV (reference sequence). The CDR3 is 17 amino acids. V lost 4 bases to trimming and J lost 5 bases; unmatched junction nucleotides: 13. CDR3 sequence (DNA): TGTGCCAGCAGTTCTAAATTGACAGGGCTAGGGACCGGGGAGCTGTTTTTT. Its protein is CASSSKLTGLGTGELFF.